This TCR beta chain is from a study of early T cells in non-severe SARS-CoV-2 infection. Study-level findings and limits: Missing private and CD4 specificities, VDJdb matching favored anti-spike CD8 responses.

With respect to this clonotype: Its antigen remains unknown.

Researchers tagged individual cDNA molecules with unique molecular identifiers. TCRdb called the 5' RACE reads again in MiXCR, with one record for every CDR3 protein. Of tens of thousands of distinct CDR3 sequences in the sample, roughly a sixth were seen once. V lost 4 bases to trimming and J lost 9 bases, with 7 bases between them. Germline CDR1 is SEHNR and CDR2 is FQNEAQ (reference sequence). There are 11 residues in the CDR3. The chain recombines TRBV7-9 with TRBJ2-1; D remains unclear. The clonotype originates from an adult who was a healthcare worker with PCR-confirmed SARS-CoV-2 infection or an uninfected control (not recorded which). The sample comprised whole blood. Here the CDR3 DNA reads TGTGCCAGCAGCTGGTCTATTGAGCAGTTCTTC. It encodes CASSWSIEQFF.